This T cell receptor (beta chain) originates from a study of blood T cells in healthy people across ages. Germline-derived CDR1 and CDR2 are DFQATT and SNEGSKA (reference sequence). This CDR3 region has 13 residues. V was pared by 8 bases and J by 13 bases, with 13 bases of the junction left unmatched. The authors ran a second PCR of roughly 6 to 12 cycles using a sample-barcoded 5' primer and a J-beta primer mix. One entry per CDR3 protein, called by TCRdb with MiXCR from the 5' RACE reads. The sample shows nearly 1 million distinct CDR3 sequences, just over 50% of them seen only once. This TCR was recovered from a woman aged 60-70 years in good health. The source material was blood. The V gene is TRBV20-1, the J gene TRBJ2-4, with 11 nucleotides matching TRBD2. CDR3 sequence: CSLRLAGRLGQYF. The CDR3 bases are TGCAGTCTCAGACTAGCGGGAAGATTAGGGCAGTACTTC.